This T cell receptor (beta chain) was sequenced during a study of cytomegalovirus exposure and HLA in healthy donors (dated by TCRdb to between 2016 and 2019). Study-level background: An earlier analysis of approximately 640 of the donors reported about 250 Gb of sequence data and 100 million to 130 million unique TCR beta sequences from around 200 million T cells. An early release that covered some 640 HLA-typed donors contained about 300 gigabases of sequencing data and 85 million to 100 million unique TCR sequences. The genetic ancestry cluster associated with self-reported Caucasian donors included over 80% of the 350 to 500 genotyped donors. The study aimed to test whether signatures of past pathogen exposure could be identified by cataloging public T cell receptors. The study used immunosequencing to profile the T cell repertoires of approximately 650 subjects and linked those repertoires to cytomegalovirus serostatus. Besides the first cohort of approximately 710 subjects, a separate validation cohort made up of 120 or so different subjects was used. To predict cytomegalovirus infection status, the study combined high-throughput TCR immunosequencing, statistical association of individual TCRs with disease status, and machine learning. To study patterns of TCR occurrence, a later analysis re-analyzed previously published TCR beta repertoires from 700 or so donors and added high-resolution HLA genotyping. Rather than using new phenotypic data, the later analysis identified candidate immune exposures from TCR beta sequences and from how often those sequences occurred across donors. In an earlier analysis of 587 of the donors, high-throughput TCR beta sequencing was used to judge whether each TCR beta V gene segment behaved as functional or pseudogenic. Alongside the repertoire data, information on donor age, sex, ethnicity and CMV serostatus was compiled. A later genetic analysis used genome-wide SNP genotypes for about 60% of the roughly 700 donors, treating that subset as a discovery cohort. All discovery cohort repertoires had been generated using a single sequencing platform. Class I and class II HLA loci were covered by the typing at four-digit resolution. Typing coverage differed by locus: A, B, C, DRB1 and DQB1 were typed in roughly 629-630 donors, DQA1 in approximately 520, DPA1 in some 570, and DPB1 in around 440. Five DR-DQ haplotypes were treated as single units for association and clustering because of strong linkage in the cohort. Among about 400 genotyped donors of the cohort, an average of around 220,000 unique TCR beta nucleotide sequences was sequenced per donor, of which roughly 17% were non-productive. What the study reported, not specific to this receptor: The only immune exposure information available for the cohort was CMV serostatus. When HLA alleles, especially DR and DQ, strongly co-occurred, TCR associations were difficult to assign to individual alleles. Because counts were too low, around 18 rarely observed V segments, including chromosome 9 orphons, were left out of the earlier analysis of over 550 of the donors. A later analysis found that most CMV-associated TCR beta chains appeared HLA-restricted, with HLA associations seemingly driven largely by CMV exposure. A further reported finding was that TCR beta sequences accurately predicted the HLA-A and HLA-B alleles for most subjects in the first cohort. The classifier was reported to diagnose cytomegalovirus status with high specificity and sensitivity in both the original cohort and the validation cohort. A cluster of highly shared sequence variants was judged likely to represent a technical artifact of the sequencing pipeline. Compared with equally common non-associated chains, HLA-associated TCR beta chains in a later analysis were more clonally expanded and had lower generation probabilities. Some IMGT-functional V segments, including TRBV6-2 and TRBV6-3, could not be distinguished by the 87-base-pair reads and were therefore excluded. Linkage disequilibrium might explain the correlated functional status among segregating V segments, but an unknown experimental factor could not be ruled out. In a later analysis, the rate of TCR association differed among HLA loci, with DRB1 alleles having the most associated TCRs and HLA-C alleles having the fewest. While some public TCRs were present in many individuals, most TCR sequences turned up only very rarely across donors. The study listed approximately 150 TCR beta chains as associated with cytomegalovirus. An association between a missense DCLRE1C variant and V-gene and J-gene trimming of TCR beta chains was found in a later genetic analysis and replicated in an independent cohort. Only TCR beta chains were sequenced in this cohort, and the absence of alpha or paired-chain data limited detectable features. Because HLA typing was unavailable for some donors at each locus, only the typed subset was used in association tests. In vitro tests confirmed that three of the cytomegalovirus-associated TCR beta chains recognize cytomegalovirus antigens. In an earlier analysis of 587 of the donors, most TCR beta V segments appeared in productive rearrangements about 87% or about 30% of the time, broadly matching IMGT annotations. In a later analysis, several top co-occurrence clusters were reported to appear linked to parvovirus B19, influenza, CMV and Epstein-Barr virus. According to a later genetic analysis, donors in an Asian-associated ancestry cluster had fewer N-insertions in productive TCRs than the approximately 710-donor mean. Specific HLA alleles were associated with 15,000 to 20,000 TCR beta sequences at a false discovery rate of 0.05 in a later analysis. The authors suggested that the approach could potentially be extended to other disease states and immunological phenotypes. The presence/absence analyses assumed that sequencing depth was roughly uniform across donors, and that assumption may not be true.

Libraries were made using the immunoSEQ multiplex PCR assay. The multiplex PCR relied on a mix of 60 forward primers for TCR Vbeta segments and 13 reverse primers for TCR Jbeta segments. Amplification of the CDR3 region of rearranged TCR beta genes was performed with a multiplex PCR assay on genomic DNA. On the Illumina HiSeq System, the amplified TCR beta libraries were sequenced as 87-base-pair reads. Per the original workflow: A later analysis counted about 80 million unique TCR beta chains across the 700 or so repertoires, and 9 million to 14 million of these chains were shared by at least two donors. Raw reads were error-corrected and collapsed into unique sequences with a nearest-neighbor algorithm that merged closely related sequences to remove PCR and sequencing errors. Alignment of CDR3 sequences to IMGT reference sequences was used to assign V, D and J gene segments. Each retained sequence needed at least a six-nucleotide match to both a V gene segment and a J gene segment. A rearrangement was called productive if the CDR3 had no stop codons and remained in frame with V and J, and every other rearrangement was called non-productive. Following IMGT convention, CDR3 was defined as the stretch from the second conserved V-encoded cysteine up to the conserved J-encoded phenylalanine. In an earlier analysis of more than 550 of the donors, sequences lacking an unambiguous match to a single V gene segment were excluded. In an earlier analysis of approximately 500 of the donors, a V segment was called functional when productive rearrangements were above 56.7%, and segregating when the standard deviation between donors exceeded 5%. A statistical classification framework was built for diagnosing cytomegalovirus status from the catalog of TCR beta chain sequences. V and J gene assignment, in a later analysis, came from comparing TCR nucleotide sequences with IMGT/GENE-DB human TR gene sequences. In a later analysis, CDR3 sequences and most-parsimonious VDJ recombination scenarios were assigned using the TCRdist pipeline. A later analysis defined each TCR beta chain by its CDR3 amino acid sequence plus V-gene family, and excluded reads lacking a unique V-gene family. To address suspected cross-contamination and a sequencing artifact, a later analysis removed roughly 640 highly shared, low-generation-probability nucleotide sequences. For each public chain, a later analysis derived a clonal expansion index from normalized ranks of inferred template counts within each repertoire. In a later analysis, generation probabilities were computed with a VDJ recombination model fitted to out-of-frame rearrangements, and the resulting probabilities were checked against IGoR. A later analysis scored TCR-TCR, TCR-HLA and TCR-CMV co-occurrence with hypergeometric tests, applying a repertoire-size bias correction to TCR pairs. To estimate false discovery rates, a later analysis permuted the HLA or CMV assignments 20 times. In a later analysis, co-occurring TCRs were grouped using DBSCAN, with TCRdist sequence similarity added in when clustering inside HLA-allele-positive subsets. Repertoires with fewer than 30,000 or more than 120,000 public chains were left out of co-occurrence clustering, as were four to six repertoires with anomalous nucleotide sharing. TCRdb's version of the immuneACCESS table is confined to in-frame rearrangements and falls short of the full clone set. An unresolved V gene accounts for under half of the shortfall where checked; the remainder is of unknown origin. V and J calls and clone size are as listed in that table; D and trimming were resolved from the DNA. The sample's table covers approximately 190,000 clones. The top ten constitute approximately 0.74% of the sample.

For this clone: What this receptor recognizes is not known.

CDR1 and CDR2 are drawn from the germline V gene: SGHVS, FNYEAQ. From cysteine to phenylalanine, the CDR3 is 14 amino acids long. Solely the CDR3 DNA is kept, with 42 bases framed from the first base. The trim is 5 bases for V and 1 base for J, with a gap of 11 bases between the germline ends. The cohort comprised around 700 healthy bone marrow donors. Cohort members were all nominally healthy when sampled, although unrecorded immune exposures were likely present. The donor was CMV seronegative and belonged to the group of under 400 seronegative cohort members. A peripheral blood sample was collected from each donor, and TCR beta sequencing was performed on peripheral blood mononuclear cells. Genomic DNA was extracted from the blood cell samples with the Qiagen DNeasy Blood Extraction Kit.

Specimen: PBMCs. The rearrangement combines TRBV7-6 with TRBJ1-1, and TRBD1 may be the D gene, going by 6 matching bases. This clonotype was obtained from a boy younger than 18 in good health and CMV-seronegative. The nucleotides read TGTGCCAGCAGCCTCAGGGGAGAGAACACTGAAGCTTTCTTT. Translated, it gives CASSLRGENTEAFF.